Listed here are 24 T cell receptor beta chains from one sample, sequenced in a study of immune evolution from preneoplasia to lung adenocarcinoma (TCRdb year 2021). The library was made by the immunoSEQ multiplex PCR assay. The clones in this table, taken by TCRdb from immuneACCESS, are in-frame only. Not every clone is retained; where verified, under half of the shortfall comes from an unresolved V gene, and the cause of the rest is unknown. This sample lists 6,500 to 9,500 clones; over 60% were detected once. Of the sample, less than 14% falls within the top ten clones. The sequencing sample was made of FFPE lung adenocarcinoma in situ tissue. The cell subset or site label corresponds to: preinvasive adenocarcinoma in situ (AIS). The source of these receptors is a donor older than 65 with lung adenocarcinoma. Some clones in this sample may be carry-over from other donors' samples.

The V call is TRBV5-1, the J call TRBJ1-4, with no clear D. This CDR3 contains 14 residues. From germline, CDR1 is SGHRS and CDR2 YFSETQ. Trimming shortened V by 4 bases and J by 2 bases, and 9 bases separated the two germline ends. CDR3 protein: CASSPQETNEKLFF. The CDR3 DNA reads TGCGCCAGCAGCCCTCAGGAGACTAATGAAAAACTGTTTTTT.

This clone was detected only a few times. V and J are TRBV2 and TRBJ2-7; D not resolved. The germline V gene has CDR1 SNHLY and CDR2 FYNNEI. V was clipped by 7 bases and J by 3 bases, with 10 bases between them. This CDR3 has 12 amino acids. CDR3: CASNAESYEQYF. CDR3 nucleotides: TGTGCCAGCAACGCAGAAAGCTACGAGCAGTACTTC.

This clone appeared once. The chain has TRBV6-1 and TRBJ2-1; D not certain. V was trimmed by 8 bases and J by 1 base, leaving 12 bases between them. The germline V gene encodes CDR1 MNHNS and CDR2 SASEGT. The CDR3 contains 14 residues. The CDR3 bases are TGTGCCAGCCTATCCAACCCGTCCTACAATGAGCAGTTCTTC. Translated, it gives CASLSNPSYNEQFF.

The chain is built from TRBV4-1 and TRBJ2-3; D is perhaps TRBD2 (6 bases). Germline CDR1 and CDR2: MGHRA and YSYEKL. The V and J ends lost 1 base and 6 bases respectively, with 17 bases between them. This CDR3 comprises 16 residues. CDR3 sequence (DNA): TGCGCCAGCAGCCAAGGGAGGGGATCCCGGGGGGATACGCAGTATTTT. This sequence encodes CASSQGRGSRGDTQYF.

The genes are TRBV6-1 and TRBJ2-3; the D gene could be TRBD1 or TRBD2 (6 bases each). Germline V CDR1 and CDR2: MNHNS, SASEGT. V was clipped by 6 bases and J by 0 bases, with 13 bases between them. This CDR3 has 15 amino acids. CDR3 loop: CASSPGDSSTDTQYF. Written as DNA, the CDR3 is TGTGCCAGCAGCCCAGGGGACTCTAGCACAGATACGCAGTATTTT.

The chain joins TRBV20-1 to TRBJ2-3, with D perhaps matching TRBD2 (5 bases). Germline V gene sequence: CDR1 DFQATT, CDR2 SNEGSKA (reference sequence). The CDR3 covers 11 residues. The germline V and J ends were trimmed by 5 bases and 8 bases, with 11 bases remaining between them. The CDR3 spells CSADGLGTQYF. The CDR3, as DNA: TGCAGTGCTGACGGACTTGGTACGCAGTATTTT.

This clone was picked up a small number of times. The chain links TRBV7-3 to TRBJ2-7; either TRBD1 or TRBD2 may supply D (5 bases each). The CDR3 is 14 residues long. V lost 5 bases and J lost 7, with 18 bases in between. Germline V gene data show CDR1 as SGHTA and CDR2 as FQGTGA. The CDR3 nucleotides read TGTGCCAGCAGCCCCGGGACGGACGTCCGAGAGCAGTACTTC. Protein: CASSPGTDVREQYF.

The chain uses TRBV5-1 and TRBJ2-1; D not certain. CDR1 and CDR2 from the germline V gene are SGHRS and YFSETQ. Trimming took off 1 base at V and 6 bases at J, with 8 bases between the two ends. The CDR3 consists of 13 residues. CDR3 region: CASSLYGLNEQFF. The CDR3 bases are TGCGCCAGCAGCTTGTACGGGCTCAATGAGCAGTTCTTC.

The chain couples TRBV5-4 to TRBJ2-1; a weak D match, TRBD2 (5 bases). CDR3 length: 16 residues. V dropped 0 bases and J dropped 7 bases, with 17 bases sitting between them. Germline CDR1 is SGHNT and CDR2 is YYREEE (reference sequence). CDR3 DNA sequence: TGTGCCAGCAGCTTGGCAGGATGGGGTAGAGGGAATGAGCAGTTCTTC. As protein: CASSLAGWGRGNEQFF.

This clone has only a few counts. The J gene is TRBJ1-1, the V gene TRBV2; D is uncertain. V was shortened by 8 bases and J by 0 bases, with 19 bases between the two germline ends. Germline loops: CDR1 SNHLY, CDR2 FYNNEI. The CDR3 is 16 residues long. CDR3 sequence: CASGKLGGQMNTEAFF. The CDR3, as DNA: TGTGCCAGCGGGAAGTTGGGCGGCCAGATGAACACTGAAGCTTTCTTT.

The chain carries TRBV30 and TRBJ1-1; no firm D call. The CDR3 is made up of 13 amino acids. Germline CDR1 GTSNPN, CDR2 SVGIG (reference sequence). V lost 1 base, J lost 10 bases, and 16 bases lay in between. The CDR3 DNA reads TGTGCCTGGAGTGCCCACTTCGCAGGCTCAGCTTTCTTT. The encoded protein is CAWSAHFAGSAFF. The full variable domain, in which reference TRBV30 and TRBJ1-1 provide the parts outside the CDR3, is SQTIHQWPATLVQPVGSPLSLECTVEGTSNPNLYWYRQAAGRGLQLLFYSVGIGQISSEVPQNLSASRPQDRQFILSSKKLLLSDSGFYLCAWSAHFAGSAFFGQGTRLTVV.

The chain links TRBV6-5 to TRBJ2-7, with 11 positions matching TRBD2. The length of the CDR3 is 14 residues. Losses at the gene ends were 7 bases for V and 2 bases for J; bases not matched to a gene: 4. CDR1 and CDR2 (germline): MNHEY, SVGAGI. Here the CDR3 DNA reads TGTGCCAGCACCTCTAGCGGGAGGACCTACGAGCAGTACTTC. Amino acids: CASTSSGRTYEQYF.

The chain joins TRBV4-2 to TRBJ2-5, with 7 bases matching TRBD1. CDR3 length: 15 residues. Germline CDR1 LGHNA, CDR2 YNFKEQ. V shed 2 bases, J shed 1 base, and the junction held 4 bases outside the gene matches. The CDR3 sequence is CASSQRQGIQETQYF. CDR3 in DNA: TGTGCCAGCAGCCAACGACAGGGCATCCAAGAGACCCAGTACTTC.

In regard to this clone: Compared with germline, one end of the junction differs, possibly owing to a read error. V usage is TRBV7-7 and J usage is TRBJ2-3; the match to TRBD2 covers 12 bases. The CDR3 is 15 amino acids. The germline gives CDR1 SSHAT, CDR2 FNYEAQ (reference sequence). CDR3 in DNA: TGTGCTAGCAGCCTGACTAGCGGGGGCGATGATGCGCAGTATTTT. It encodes CASSLTSGGDDAQYF.

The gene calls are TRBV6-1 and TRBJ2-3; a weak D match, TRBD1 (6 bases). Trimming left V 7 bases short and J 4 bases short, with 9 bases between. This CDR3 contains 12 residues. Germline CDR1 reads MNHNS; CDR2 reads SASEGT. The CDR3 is CASKDSPDTQYF. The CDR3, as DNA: TGTGCCAGCAAGGACAGCCCAGATACGCAGTATTTT.

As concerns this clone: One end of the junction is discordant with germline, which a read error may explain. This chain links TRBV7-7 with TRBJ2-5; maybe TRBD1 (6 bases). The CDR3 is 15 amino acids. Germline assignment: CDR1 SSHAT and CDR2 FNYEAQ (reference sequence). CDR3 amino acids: CASSSQGLGGETQYF. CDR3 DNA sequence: TGTGCTAGCAGCTCCCAGGGGCTGGGTGGTGAGACCCAGTACTTC. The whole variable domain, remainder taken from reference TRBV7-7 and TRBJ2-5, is GAGVSQSPRYKVTKRGQDVTLRCDPISSHATLYWYQQALGQGPEFLTYFNYEAQPDKSGLPSDRFSAERPEGSISTLTIQRTEQRDSAMYRCASSSQGLGGETQYFGPGTRLLVL.

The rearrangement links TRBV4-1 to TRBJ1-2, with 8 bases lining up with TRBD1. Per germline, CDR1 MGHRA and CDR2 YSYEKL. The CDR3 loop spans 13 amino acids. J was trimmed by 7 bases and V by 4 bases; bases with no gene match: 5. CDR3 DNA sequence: TGCGCCAGCAGCCTGACAGGGGCTGGTGGCTACACCTTC. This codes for CASSLTGAGGYTF.

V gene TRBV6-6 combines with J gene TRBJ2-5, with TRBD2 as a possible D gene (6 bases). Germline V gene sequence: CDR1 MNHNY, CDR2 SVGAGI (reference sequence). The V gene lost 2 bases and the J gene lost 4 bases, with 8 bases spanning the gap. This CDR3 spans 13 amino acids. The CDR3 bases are TGTGCCAGCAGTTACGGGGGAGGAGAGACCCAGTACTTC. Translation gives CASSYGGGETQYF.

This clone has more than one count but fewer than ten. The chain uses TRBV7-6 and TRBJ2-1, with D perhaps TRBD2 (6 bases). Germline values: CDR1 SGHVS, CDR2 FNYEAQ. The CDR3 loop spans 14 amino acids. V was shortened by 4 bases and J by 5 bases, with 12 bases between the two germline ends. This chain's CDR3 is CASSWGVADNEQFF. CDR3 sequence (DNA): TGTGCCAGCAGCTGGGGAGTAGCGGACAATGAGCAGTTCTTC.

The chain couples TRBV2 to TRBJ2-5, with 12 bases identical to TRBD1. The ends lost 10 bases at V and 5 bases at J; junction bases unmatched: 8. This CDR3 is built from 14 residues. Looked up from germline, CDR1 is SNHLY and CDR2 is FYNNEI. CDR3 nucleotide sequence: TGTGCCACCACCGGGACAGGGGGCTTGGAGACCCAGTACTTC. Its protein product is CATTGTGGLETQYF.

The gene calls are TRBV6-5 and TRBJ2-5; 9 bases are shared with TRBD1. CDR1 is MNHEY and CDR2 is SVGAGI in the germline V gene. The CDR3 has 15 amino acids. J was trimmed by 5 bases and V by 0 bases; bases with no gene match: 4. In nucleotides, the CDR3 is TGTGCCAGCAGTTACTCGGGACAGGGTTGGGAGACCCAGTACTTC. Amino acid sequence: CASSYSGQGWETQYF.

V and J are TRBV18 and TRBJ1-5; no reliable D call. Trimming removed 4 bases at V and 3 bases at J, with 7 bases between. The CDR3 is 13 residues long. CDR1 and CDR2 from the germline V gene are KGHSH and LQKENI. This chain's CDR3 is CASSQQNNQPQHF. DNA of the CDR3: TGTGCCAGCTCACAACAGAACAATCAGCCCCAGCATTTT.

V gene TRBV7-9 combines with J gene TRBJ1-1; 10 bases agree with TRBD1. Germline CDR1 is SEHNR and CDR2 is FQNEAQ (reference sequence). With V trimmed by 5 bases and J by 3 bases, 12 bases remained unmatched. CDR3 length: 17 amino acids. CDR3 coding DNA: TGTGCCAGCAGCCCAGTGGGGACAGGGGAACGGGACACTGAAGCTTTCTTT. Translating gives CASSPVGTGERDTEAFF. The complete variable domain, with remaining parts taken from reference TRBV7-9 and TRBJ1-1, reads DTGVSQNPRHKITKRGQNVTFRCDPISEHNRLYWYRQTLGQGPEFLTYFQNEAQLEKSRLLSDRFSAERPKGSFSTLEIQRTEQGDSAMYLCASSPVGTGERDTEAFFGQGTRLTVV.

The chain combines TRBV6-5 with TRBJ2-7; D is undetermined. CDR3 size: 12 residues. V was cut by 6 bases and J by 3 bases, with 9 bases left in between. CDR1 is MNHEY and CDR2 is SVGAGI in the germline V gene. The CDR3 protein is CASRPTDYEQYF. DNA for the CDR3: TGTGCCAGCAGGCCCACCGACTACGAGCAGTACTTC.